Listed below are T cell receptor beta chains from one sample, sequenced in a study of cytomegalovirus exposure and HLA in healthy donors. TCRdb's copy holds only in-frame clones and misses some; the assay was immunoSEQ multiplex PCR. The repertoire has 100,000 to 150,000 clones, 81% of them found once; the top ten carry roughly 4%. Sample: PBMCs. The origin of the receptors is a man younger than 35 in good health and CMV-seropositive. The CDR3 runs from the conserved cysteine through the conserved F or W. D genes are given only for firm matches. The size of a clone is reported for some rows only, either as once, few or many, or as a class for expanded clones.

V gene	clone size	D gene	J gene	CDR3 protein	CDR3 DNA
TRBV4-1	-	TRBD1	TRBJ2-7	CASSQYTGDEQYF	TGCGCCAGCAGCCAATATACAGGGGACGAGCAGTACTTC
TRBV30	-	-	TRBJ2-4	CAWTGVKNIQYF	TGTGCCTGGACGGGGGTCAAAAACATTCAGTACTTC
TRBV19	-	-	TRBJ1-1	CASSIAGAGTEAFF	TGTGCCAGTAGTATTGCAGGGGCTGGTACTGAAGCTTTCTTT
TRBV10-3	-	TRBD1	TRBJ1-2	CAISERTGTYGYTF	TGTGCCATCAGTGAGAGGACAGGGACCTATGGCTACACCTTC
TRBV4-2	once	-	TRBJ1-1	CASSPRTAMNTEAFF	TGTGCCAGCAGCCCCCGGACTGCCATGAACACTGAAGCTTTCTTT
TRBV7-2	-	-	TRBJ2-7	CASSLAGGDEQYF	TGTGCCAGCAGCTTAGCGGGCGGGGACGAGCAGTACTTC
TRBV10-1	-	-	TRBJ2-7	CASSEGLLNEQYF	TGCGCCAGCAGTGAAGGACTTTTGAACGAGCAGTACTTC
TRBV7-6	-	-	TRBJ2-1	CASSLERARYNEQFF	TGTGCCAGCAGCTTAGAGCGGGCGAGGTACAATGAGCAGTTCTTC
TRBV9	-	-	TRBJ1-2	CASSTHSAGYGYTF	TGTGCCAGCAGCACGCATTCAGCGGGCTATGGCTACACCTTC
TRBV18	-	-	TRBJ1-4	CASSPVGENEKLFF	TGTGCCAGCTCACCGGTCGGGGAAAATGAAAAACTGTTTTTT
TRBV30	once	-	TRBJ1-3	CAWSVGRTGNTIYF	TGTGCCTGGAGTGTAGGCAGGACTGGAAACACCATATATTTT
TRBV5-1	-	TRBD2	TRBJ2-1	CASSLGLAANNEQFF	TGCGCCAGCAGCTTGGGACTAGCGGCCAACAATGAGCAGTTCTTC
TRBV11-2	-	-	TRBJ1-3	CASSRHFGGNTIYF	TGTGCCAGCAGTCGACATTTCGGCGGAAACACCATATATTTT
TRBV2	-	TRBD1	TRBJ1-2	CASRGTGAGYGYTF	TGTGCCAGCAGGGGAACAGGGGCGGGATATGGCTACACCTTC
TRBV2	-	-	TRBJ1-1	CASSDATGSTEAFF	TGTGCCAGCAGTGATGCCACAGGGAGTACTGAAGCTTTCTTT
TRBV12-5	-	TRBD2	TRBJ2-5	CASGLEPLKLAGAQETQYF	TGTGCTAGTGGTTTGGAGCCCTTAAAGTTAGCGGGAGCTCAAGAGACCCAGTACTTC
TRBV19	-	-	TRBJ1-1	CASSKRALNTEAFF	TGTGCCAGTAGTAAAAGAGCACTGAACACTGAAGCTTTCTTT
TRBV5-1	-	-	TRBJ2-3	CASTIGSTDTQYF	TGCGCCAGCACCATCGGGAGCACAGATACGCAGTATTTT
TRBV6-1	-	TRBD1	TRBJ2-7	CASMVGTATYEQYF	TGTGCCAGCATGGTGGGGACAGCCACCTACGAGCAGTACTTC
TRBV19	-	-	TRBJ1-3	CASSIGTGVSGNTIYF	TGTGCCAGTAGTATAGGTACAGGCGTCTCTGGAAACACCATATATTTT
TRBV4-1	-	-	TRBJ2-7	CASSQGPGLSYEQYF	TGCGCCAGCAGCCAAGGGCCGGGACTTTCCTACGAGCAGTACTTC
TRBV9	-	-	TRBJ2-7	CASSVGQAREQYF	TGTGCCAGCAGCGTAGGACAGGCCCGCGAGCAGTACTTC
TRBV14	-	-	TRBJ2-7	CASSQVRVLAYEQYF	TGTGCCAGCAGCCAAGTGCGTGTCCTAGCCTACGAGCAGTACTTC
TRBV5-6	-	-	TRBJ1-2	CASSLQVYGYTF	TGTGCCAGCAGCTTACAGGTCTATGGCTACACCTTC
TRBV4-3	-	TRBD2	TRBJ2-7	CASSQDRLLAGGPPYEQYF	TGCGCCAGCAGCCAAGATCGCCTCCTAGCGGGAGGGCCCCCCTACGAGCAGTACTTC
TRBV27	-	-	TRBJ2-2	CASSPGSSTGELFF	TGTGCCAGCAGTCCAGGGTCGAGCACCGGGGAGCTGTTTTTT
TRBV7-2	-	-	TRBJ1-2	CASSAEAGNTNYGYTF	TGTGCCAGCAGCGCGGAGGCGGGAAACACTAACTATGGCTACACCTTC